This T cell receptor beta chain was retrieved from a study of CD8 T cells in ankylosing spondylitis. Study-wide findings and caveats: Some of these motif variants have turned up before, in reports on reactive arthritis synovial fluid and blood.

TCRdb independently ran MiXCR on the 5' RACE reads; one entry per CDR3 protein. The sample includes over 130,000 distinct CDR3 sequences, approximately 44% of them seen just once. This clonotype turned up a few times. The antigen remains unidentified. Germline V CDR1 and CDR2: SGHNT, YYREEE (reference sequence). Trimming cost V 0 bases and J 0 bases, with 10 bases left between them. The CDR3 length is 15 residues. Source material: synovial fluid, either unsorted or a sorted T cell fraction (not recorded which). This chain joins TRBV5-4 and TRBJ2-7, with a weak D call TRBD2 (6 bases). The sequence derives from a male donor with ankylosing spondylitis. In nucleotides, the CDR3 is TGTGCCAGCAGCTTGGTGCCGGGGGACTCCTACGAGCAGTACTTC. It specifies CASSLVPGDSYEQYF. The full variable domain, in which reference TRBV5-4 and TRBJ2-7 provide the parts outside the CDR3, is ETGVTQSPTHLIKTRGQQVTLRCSSQSGHNTVSWYQQALGQGPQFIFQYYREEENGRGNFPPRFSGLQFPNYSSELNVNALELDDSALYLCASSLVPGDSYEQYFGPGTRLTVT.